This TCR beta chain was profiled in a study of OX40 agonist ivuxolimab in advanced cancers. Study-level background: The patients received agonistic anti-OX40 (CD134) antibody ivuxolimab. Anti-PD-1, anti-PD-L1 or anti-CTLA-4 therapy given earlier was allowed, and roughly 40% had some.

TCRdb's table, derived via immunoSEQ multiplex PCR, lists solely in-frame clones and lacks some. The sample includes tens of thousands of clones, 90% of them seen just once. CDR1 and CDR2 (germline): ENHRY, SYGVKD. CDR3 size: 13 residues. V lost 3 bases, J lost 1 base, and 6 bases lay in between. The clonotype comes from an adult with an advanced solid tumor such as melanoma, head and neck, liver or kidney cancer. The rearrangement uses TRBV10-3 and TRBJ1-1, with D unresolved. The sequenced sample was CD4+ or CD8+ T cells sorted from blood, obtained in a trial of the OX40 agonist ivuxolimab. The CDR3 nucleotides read TGTGCCATCAGTGATCAGCCGAACACTGAAGCTTTCTTT. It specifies CAISDQPNTEAFF.